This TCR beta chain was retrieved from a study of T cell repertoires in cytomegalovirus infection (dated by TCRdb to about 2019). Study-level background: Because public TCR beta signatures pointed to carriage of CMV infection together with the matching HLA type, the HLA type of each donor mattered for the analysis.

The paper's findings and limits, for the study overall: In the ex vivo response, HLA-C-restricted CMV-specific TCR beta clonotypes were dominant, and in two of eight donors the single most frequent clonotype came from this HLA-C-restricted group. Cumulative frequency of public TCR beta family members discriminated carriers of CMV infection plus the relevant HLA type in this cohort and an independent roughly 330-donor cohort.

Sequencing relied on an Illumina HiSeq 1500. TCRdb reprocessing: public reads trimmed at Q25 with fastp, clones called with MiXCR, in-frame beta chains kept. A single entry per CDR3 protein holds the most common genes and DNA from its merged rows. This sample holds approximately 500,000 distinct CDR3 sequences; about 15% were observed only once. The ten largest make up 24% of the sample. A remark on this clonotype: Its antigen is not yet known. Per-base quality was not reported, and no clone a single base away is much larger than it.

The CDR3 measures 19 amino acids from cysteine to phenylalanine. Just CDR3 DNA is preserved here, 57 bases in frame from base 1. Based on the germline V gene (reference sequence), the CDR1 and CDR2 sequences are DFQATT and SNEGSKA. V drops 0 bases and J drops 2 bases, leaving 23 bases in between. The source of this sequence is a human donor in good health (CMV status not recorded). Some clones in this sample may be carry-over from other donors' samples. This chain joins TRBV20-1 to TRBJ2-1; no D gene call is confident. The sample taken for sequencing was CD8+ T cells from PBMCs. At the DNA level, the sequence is TGCAGTGCTAGAGATGAGGTTAGTCTGGAACGTAGACCCTACAATGAGCAGTTCTTC. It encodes CSARDEVSLERRPYNEQFF.